This T cell receptor beta chain was sequenced in a study of T cells after yellow fever vaccination. On the study more broadly: Where fractions had low cell numbers, libraries were prepared from them with the SMART-Seq v4 Ultra Low Input RNA kit. Findings and caveats of the study: Boosting was followed by the reappearance of most primary-vaccination clones (around 96% CD4, under 90% CD8). Overall, a small share of clonotypes was seen in both CD4 and CD8 compartments.

Germline V gene data show CDR1 as SGHTA and CDR2 as FQGNSA. The CDR3 runs 17 residues. V was pared by 1 base and J by 4 bases, with 19 bases between. Comment on this clonotype: The antigen is unknown.

Researchers made TCR cDNA using 5'RACE template switching, and this step added a universal primer site and UMIs. TCRdb recomputed calls from the 5' RACE reads with MiXCR, one row per CDR3 protein. The profile shows about 160,000 distinct CDR3 sequences, around 8.5% of them singletons. The clonotype comes from a man aged 18 to 29 who received the YFV17D yellow fever vaccine. The chain couples TRBV7-2 to TRBJ2-5; D is undetermined. The source material was CD8+ T cells sorted from PBMCs, sampled 45 days after the yellow fever booster vaccination. CDR3 sequence reads: CASSLGFGVTLGETQYF. The CDR3 DNA reads TGTGCCAGCAGCTTAGGGTTCGGAGTCACCTTGGGAGAGACCCAGTACTTC.